This T cell receptor (beta chain) was identified during a study of Ad26.COV2.S vaccination and SARS-CoV-2 variants (dated by TCRdb to the early 2020s). At the level of the whole study: Donors in the vaccine arm were drawn from COV1001, a multicentre, randomized, double-blind, placebo-controlled phase I-IIa trial testing Ad26.COV2.S in healthy adults. Dosing of Ad26.COV2.S was intramuscular, at either 5x10^10 or 1x10^11 viral particles, delivered as one shot or as two shots spaced 56 days apart. Sequencing of the TCRbeta repertoire served to evaluate the specificity and breadth of SARS-CoV-2-reactive T cell receptors following Ad26.COV2.S vaccination. A total of approximately 30 samples were included in the TCR-sequenced set, comprising around 19 Ad26.COV2.S vaccine recipients, 5 placebo recipients and 8 SARS-CoV-2 convalescent individuals. Participants in the trial were split at random into five groups of five each, receiving low-dose or high-dose Ad26.COV2.S once or twice, or else placebo on both occasions. Blinding of investigators to trial group allocation was maintained during experiments and outcome assessment.

A note on this clone: Its antigen specificity is not known. Within one base of it there is no much larger clone, and no base qualities were kept.

TCRbeta CDR3 regions were sequenced with the immunoSEQ Assay. After extraction, genomic DNA underwent amplification by bias-controlled multiplex PCR, followed by high-throughput sequencing. As for how the authors treated the data: To quantify the absolute abundance of each unique TCRbeta CDR3 region, sequences were collapsed and filtered. Usable DNA was measured by amplifying reference genes present in all nucleated cells, and TCRbeta template counts were normalized to that usable DNA to estimate T cell fraction. Repertoire TCRs were annotated as SARS-CoV-2-specific when V gene, CDR3 amino acid sequence and J gene were exactly matched to a known reactive TCR set. MIRA supplied the reference SARS-CoV-2 TCR set, which was filtered for enrichment in COVID-19-positive ImmuneCODE repertoires so that public or cross-reactive TCRs were removed. Using the MIRA antigens, annotated TCRs were further analysed by specific ORF or by position within an ORF. Breadth was defined as annotated unique rearrangements over total unique productive rearrangements; depth was the summed frequency of those rearrangements. Two-sided Wilcoxon rank-sum tests were applied when comparing TCR breadth between groups. In TCRdb, the immuneACCESS table is reduced to in-frame sequences with V and J assigned. These tables do not hold every clone; where another copy was compared, an unresolved V gene accounts for under half, and the others remain unexplained. D and trimming come from the DNA, and the V and J calls and clone size come from that table. The sample table holds fewer than 500,000 clones, of which 75% to 90% were seen once. Of the sample, approximately 2.5% falls within the top ten clones.

What this sample's treatment or condition label stands for: some 19 received Ad26.COV2.S at low or high dose, single or two shots; a few received placebo; per-sample allocation not given. For vaccine and placebo recipients, the sequenced repertoires came from samples collected on day 63 after the first injection. Between 29 July and 7 August 2020, Cohort 1b enrolled approximately 26 adults aged 18-55 years at one site in Boston, USA. Ad26.COV2.S was a replication-incompetent adenovirus type 26 vector that expressed a prefusion-stabilized SARS-CoV-2 spike protein derived from the original Wuhan strain. The paper's findings and limits, for the study overall: The study was not powered to compare responses between vaccine doses or regimens. After vaccination, spike-specific CD8+ and CD4+ T cell responses were reported to show substantial breadth. The authors noted that the TCR breadth and depth analyses may have underestimated total T cell responses. Comparable non-spike TCR breadth was observed between vaccine and placebo recipients, consistent with only spike being contained in the vaccine. Spike-specific TCR breadth was higher in Ad26.COV2.S recipients than in placebo recipients (P = 0.0014).

The specimen comprised peripheral blood, sampled in a trial of Ad26.COV2.S vaccine versus placebo. The source is a person aged 18 to 65 who received the Ad26.COV2.S COVID-19 vaccine or a placebo.

This receptor carries the CDR3 CASSLGTGYATNEKLFF. The nucleotide sequence reads TGTGCCAGCAGCTTGGGGACAGGGTATGCAACTAATGAAAAACTGTTTTTT. This sequence uses TRBV5-8 and TRBJ1-4; 8 of the junction bases match TRBD1. V lost 0 bases and J lost 0 bases, and the count of bases not matched to a germline gene is 4. Looking up the germline V gene yields CDR1 SGHTS and CDR2 YDEGEE. The CDR3 has 17 amino acids, counting the end cysteine and phenylalanine. The retained sequence is limited to the CDR3, 51 bases, with the frame set at the first base.